The rows below give T cell receptor beta chains drawn from one sample of a study of T-cell memory formation after mild COVID-19. A single record per CDR3 protein comes from TCRdb applying MiXCR to the 5' RACE reads. The sample has 250,000 to 400,000 distinct CDR3 sequences, about 13% seen once. The sequencing input was PBMCs or a T cell subset sorted from them (not recorded which). The receptors were sampled from a man younger than 35 who had mild COVID-19 (a few samples of this study predate the infection). Cell type and time point are not known. Both conserved end residues are part of each CDR3. A D gene is named only where the DNA matches it firmly. Clone size, where shown, is once, few, many, or a class for clones that have expanded.

V gene: TRBV6-5
clone size: -
J gene: TRBJ2-3
D gene: -
CDR3 protein: CATLPEGSPTDTQYF
CDR3 DNA: TGTGCCACCCTTCCGGAAGGAAGCCCCACAGATACGCAGTATTTT

V gene: TRBV7-6
clone size: -
J gene: TRBJ2-7
D gene: -
CDR3 protein: CASSRRAVTLYEQYF
CDR3 DNA: TGTGCCAGCAGCCGCAGAGCTGTTACACTCTACGAGCAGTACTTC

V gene: TRBV7-9
clone size: -
J gene: TRBJ2-7
D gene: -
CDR3 protein: CASSSSPAEQYF
CDR3 DNA: TGTGCCAGCAGCTCGAGCCCGGCCGAGCAGTACTTC

V gene: TRBV6-2/TRBV6-3
clone size: few
J gene: TRBJ2-3
D gene: TRBD2
CDR3 protein: CASSQLAGESTDTQYF
CDR3 DNA: TGTGCCAGCAGTCAACTAGCGGGGGAGAGCACAGATACGCAGTATTTT

V gene: TRBV7-9
clone size: few
J gene: TRBJ2-7
D gene: -
CDR3 protein: CASSFWGRDEQYF
CDR3 DNA: TGTGCCAGCAGCTTCTGGGGCAGGGACGAGCAGTACTTC

V gene: TRBV29-1
clone size: -
J gene: TRBJ2-3
D gene: -
CDR3 protein: CSVERGATDTQYF
CDR3 DNA: TGCAGCGTGGAACGGGGGGCGACAGATACGCAGTATTTT

V gene: TRBV15
clone size: -
J gene: TRBJ1-2
D gene: -
CDR3 protein: CATSRSPERAPYGYTF
CDR3 DNA: TGTGCCACCAGCAGATCGCCGGAACGGGCACCCTATGGCTACACCTTC

V gene: TRBV7-9
clone size: -
J gene: TRBJ1-2
D gene: TRBD1
CDR3 protein: CASSLARTGGLSGYTF
CDR3 DNA: TGTGCCAGCAGCTTAGCAAGGACAGGGGGCTTGAGTGGCTACACCTTC

V gene: TRBV6-5
clone size: few
J gene: TRBJ1-6
D gene: TRBD1
CDR3 protein: CASSYSDRGLSPLHF
CDR3 DNA: TGTGCCAGCAGTTATTCCGACAGGGGGCTATCACCCCTCCACTTT

V gene: TRBV7-2
clone size: -
J gene: TRBJ2-1
D gene: -
CDR3 protein: CASVEGRAYNEQFF
CDR3 DNA: TGTGCCAGCGTCGAGGGGCGCGCCTACAATGAGCAGTTCTTC

V gene: TRBV5-1
clone size: few
J gene: TRBJ2-2
D gene: TRBD2
CDR3 protein: CASSFTASGGTGELFF
CDR3 DNA: TGCGCCAGCAGCTTTACGGCTAGCGGGGGCACCGGGGAGCTGTTTTTT

V gene: TRBV20-1
clone size: -
J gene: TRBJ1-2
D gene: -
CDR3 protein: CSAMDGDNYGYTF
CDR3 DNA: TGCAGTGCCATGGACGGCGATAACTATGGCTACACCTTC

V gene: TRBV5-1
clone size: -
J gene: TRBJ2-2
D gene: -
CDR3 protein: CASTQDTGELFF
CDR3 DNA: TGCGCCAGCACTCAGGACACCGGGGAGCTGTTTTTT

V gene: TRBV6-5
clone size: -
J gene: TRBJ2-1
D gene: -
CDR3 protein: CASSYSDRPPYNEQFF
CDR3 DNA: TGTGCCAGCAGTTACTCCGACAGGCCGCCCTACAATGAGCAGTTCTTC

V gene: TRBV28
clone size: -
J gene: TRBJ1-5
D gene: -
CDR3 protein: CASSFPAGGGKQPQHF
CDR3 DNA: TGTGCCAGCAGTTTTCCGGCCGGGGGGGGTAAGCAGCCCCAGCATTTT

V gene: TRBV5-1
clone size: few
J gene: TRBJ2-3
D gene: TRBD2
CDR3 protein: CASSLPGGGTDTQYF
CDR3 DNA: TGCGCCAGCAGCTTGCCGGGGGGGGGCACAGATACGCAGTATTTT

V gene: TRBV20-1
clone size: few
J gene: TRBJ1-4
D gene: TRBD1
CDR3 protein: CSAREGTGGEKLFF
CDR3 DNA: TGCAGTGCTAGGGAGGGGACAGGGGGCGAAAAACTGTTTTTT

V gene: TRBV4-1
clone size: few
J gene: TRBJ1-5
D gene: TRBD1
CDR3 protein: CASSQTQGADNQPQHF
CDR3 DNA: TGCGCCAGCAGCCAGACACAGGGGGCCGACAATCAGCCCCAGCATTTT

V gene: TRBV9
clone size: -
J gene: TRBJ2-1
D gene: -
CDR3 protein: CASSAYRGSTYNEQFF
CDR3 DNA: TGTGCCAGCAGCGCCTACCGGGGCAGCACCTACAATGAGCAGTTCTTC

V gene: TRBV10-3
clone size: few
J gene: TRBJ2-1
D gene: TRBD2
CDR3 protein: CVVRASGGNEQFF
CDR3 DNA: TGTGTCGTTAGGGCTAGCGGGGGGAATGAGCAGTTCTTC

V gene: TRBV20-1
clone size: -
J gene: TRBJ2-7
D gene: -
CDR3 protein: CSASSRVTRNEQYF
CDR3 DNA: TGCAGTGCTAGTAGCCGGGTGACTCGGAACGAGCAGTACTTC

V gene: TRBV4-3
clone size: -
J gene: TRBJ2-2
D gene: -
CDR3 protein: CASRHTTANTGELFF
CDR3 DNA: TGCGCCAGCAGACATACTACAGCGAACACCGGGGAGCTGTTTTTT

V gene: TRBV7-9
clone size: many
J gene: TRBJ2-1
D gene: -
CDR3 protein: CASSPDDGRSYNEQFF
CDR3 DNA: TGTGCCAGCAGCCCTGATGACGGGAGATCCTACAATGAGCAGTTCTTC

V gene: TRBV7-7
clone size: -
J gene: TRBJ1-1
D gene: TRBD1
CDR3 protein: CASSPLPGQGSTEAFF
CDR3 DNA: TGTGCTAGCAGCCCGCTCCCGGGACAGGGGTCCACTGAAGCTTTCTTT

V gene: TRBV6-2/TRBV6-3
clone size: few
J gene: TRBJ2-2
D gene: -
CDR3 protein: CASNYWGRVATGELFF
CDR3 DNA: TGTGCCAGCAACTACTGGGGCAGGGTTGCCACCGGGGAGCTGTTTTTT

V gene: TRBV29-1
clone size: few
J gene: TRBJ1-2
D gene: TRBD1
CDR3 protein: CSVASDRFRGRNYGYTF
CDR3 DNA: TGCAGCGTTGCCTCGGACAGGTTTAGAGGTCGGAACTATGGCTACACCTTC

V gene: TRBV7-2
clone size: -
J gene: TRBJ2-6
D gene: -
CDR3 protein: CASSLVGTNSGANVLTF
CDR3 DNA: TGTGCCAGCAGCTTAGTTGGCACGAACTCTGGGGCCAACGTCCTGACTTTC

V gene: TRBV12-3/TRBV12-4
clone size: -
J gene: TRBJ1-1
D gene: -
CDR3 protein: CASSSPNRKAFF
CDR3 DNA: TGTGCCAGCAGTTCCCCCAACAGAAAAGCTTTCTTT

V gene: TRBV2
clone size: -
J gene: TRBJ2-3
D gene: -
CDR3 protein: CASSSEFTDTQYF
CDR3 DNA: TGTGCCAGCAGTTCGGAATTCACAGATACGCAGTATTTT

V gene: TRBV6-6
clone size: -
J gene: TRBJ2-5
D gene: -
CDR3 protein: CASRTTRTPETQYF
CDR3 DNA: TGTGCCAGCAGGACGACACGGACCCCAGAGACCCAGTACTTC

V gene: TRBV7-6
clone size: -
J gene: TRBJ2-7
D gene: -
CDR3 protein: CASSLDGVGEQYF
CDR3 DNA: TGTGCCAGCAGCTTAGATGGGGTCGGCGAGCAGTACTTC

V gene: TRBV5-4
clone size: -
J gene: TRBJ2-5
D gene: -
CDR3 protein: CASSTYGGLETQYF
CDR3 DNA: TGTGCCAGCAGCACCTACGGGGGGCTGGAGACCCAGTACTTC

V gene: TRBV7-9
clone size: -
J gene: TRBJ1-5
D gene: -
CDR3 protein: CASSLTGLNQPQHF
CDR3 DNA: TGTGCCAGCAGCTTAACGGGACTGAATCAGCCCCAGCATTTT

V gene: TRBV12-5
clone size: -
J gene: TRBJ1-1
D gene: -
CDR3 protein: CASGLGGGTEAFF
CDR3 DNA: TGTGCTAGTGGTTTGGGTGGAGGTACTGAAGCTTTCTTT

V gene: TRBV6-1
clone size: once
J gene: TRBJ1-2
D gene: -
CDR3 protein: CASSKTDNYGYTF
CDR3 DNA: TGTGCCAGCAGTAAGACAGATAACTATGGCTACACCTTC

V gene: TRBV6-2/TRBV6-3
clone size: few
J gene: TRBJ1-2
D gene: -
CDR3 protein: CASSPAQGPGGYTF
CDR3 DNA: TGTGCCAGCTCCCCGGCGCAGGGGCCTGGCGGCTACACCTTC

V gene: TRBV11-1
clone size: -
J gene: TRBJ2-7
D gene: TRBD1
CDR3 protein: CASSFVGQDYEQYF
CDR3 DNA: TGTGCCAGCAGCTTTGTCGGACAGGACTACGAGCAGTACTTC

V gene: TRBV5-1
clone size: -
J gene: TRBJ2-1
D gene: TRBD2
CDR3 protein: CASSLNGGAINEQFF
CDR3 DNA: TGCGCCAGCAGCTTGAACGGGGGGGCCATCAATGAGCAGTTCTTC

V gene: TRBV10-3
clone size: few
J gene: TRBJ2-4
D gene: -
CDR3 protein: CAISEGHAQDRKNIQYF
CDR3 DNA: TGTGCCATCAGTGAGGGACATGCGCAAGACCGCAAAAACATTCAGTACTTC

V gene: TRBV20-1
clone size: -
J gene: TRBJ1-2
D gene: -
CDR3 protein: CSAYTGSYGYTF
CDR3 DNA: TGCAGTGCTTACACAGGCAGCTATGGCTACACCTTC

V gene: TRBV10-3
clone size: -
J gene: TRBJ1-3
D gene: -
CDR3 protein: CAISADSENTIYF
CDR3 DNA: TGTGCCATCAGTGCGGACAGCGAAAACACCATATATTTT

V gene: TRBV12-3/TRBV12-4
clone size: -
J gene: TRBJ1-6
D gene: -
CDR3 protein: CASSFGGAYNSPLHF
CDR3 DNA: TGTGCCAGCAGTTTCGGGGGGGCGTATAATTCACCCCTCCACTTT

V gene: TRBV7-2
clone size: few
J gene: TRBJ2-3
D gene: -
CDR3 protein: CASSLDTGDTDTQYF
CDR3 DNA: TGTGCCAGCAGCTTAGACACAGGCGACACAGATACGCAGTATTTT

V gene: TRBV29-1
clone size: few
J gene: TRBJ2-1
D gene: TRBD2
CDR3 protein: CSVEGQTSGRPEQFF
CDR3 DNA: TGCAGCGTTGAAGGTCAGACTAGCGGGAGGCCTGAGCAGTTCTTC

V gene: TRBV10-3
clone size: few
J gene: TRBJ1-6
D gene: -
CDR3 protein: CALRGSYNSPLHF
CDR3 DNA: TGTGCCTTAAGGGGCTCCTATAATTCACCCCTCCACTTT

V gene: TRBV7-9
clone size: -
J gene: TRBJ1-1
D gene: TRBD1
CDR3 protein: CASSSSSTGGTEAFF
CDR3 DNA: TGTGCCAGCAGCTCGAGTTCAACAGGGGGCACTGAAGCTTTCTTT

V gene: TRBV4-1
clone size: -
J gene: TRBJ1-1
D gene: TRBD1
CDR3 protein: CASSQDAGTGGFAFF
CDR3 DNA: TGCGCCAGCAGCCAAGATGCCGGGACAGGGGGGTTCGCTTTCTTT

V gene: TRBV6-5
clone size: few
J gene: TRBJ2-5
D gene: -
CDR3 protein: CASGRGAGGETQYF
CDR3 DNA: TGTGCCAGCGGTCGAGGGGCAGGAGGAGAGACCCAGTACTTC

V gene: TRBV5-1
clone size: -
J gene: TRBJ1-1
D gene: TRBD1
CDR3 protein: CASSPRTGEGEAFF
CDR3 DNA: TGCGCCAGCAGCCCGAGGACAGGGGAGGGTGAAGCTTTCTTT